The T cell receptor beta chain under discussion was sequenced for a study of OX40 agonist ivuxolimab in advanced cancers. On the study more broadly: Prior anti-PD-1, anti-PD-L1 or anti-CTLA-4 therapy did not bar entry, and less than 50% had some.

Whole-study findings and limits: Within 6 weeks, CD4+ and CD8+ blood T cells expanded clonally at 0.1 to 3.0 mg/kg.

As for this clone: Its antigen is unidentified.

CDR3 size: 15 residues. Germline CDR1 and CDR2: KGHSH and LQKENI. Deletions cut 1 base from V and 6 bases from J, with 14 bases between. The protocol was immunoSEQ multiplex PCR, while the TCRdb copy is restricted to in-frame clones and leaves out a portion. The table has 83,000 or so clones, roughly 80% seen once. This specimen was CD4+ or CD8+ T cells sorted from blood, taken in a trial of the OX40 agonist ivuxolimab. This clonotype originated in an adult with an advanced solid tumor such as melanoma, head and neck, liver or kidney cancer. This chain uses TRBV18 with TRBJ2-3, with a weak D call TRBD2 (6 bases). As DNA, the CDR3 is TGTGCCAGCTCACCACGGGACTCCCCAGGCGATACGCAGTATTTT. Residues: CASSPRDSPGDTQYF.